These T cell receptor beta chains were read from a single sample in a study of regulatory T cells in long-lasting Graves disease. TCRdb re-derived calls from the multiplex PCR reads in MiXCR, one entry per CDR3 protein. The table shows more than 400,000 distinct CDR3 sequences, with about 16% occurring only once. These same data were also listed under a study on T cells in Graves' hyperthyroidism and ophthalmopathy.

The material sequenced was peripheral blood mononuclear cells (PBMCs), taken at new diagnosis, from a patient treated with antithyroid drugs. All receptors derive from a man in his forties with Graves disease. Each CDR3 is given with its conserved first and last residue. Each record gives: V gene, clone size, D gene, J gene, CDR3 DNA, CDR3 protein. The D gene is left open where the match is weak. Expanded clones are given a class, and other clones once, few, many or no size at all.

TRBV6-1,few,-,TRBJ2-2,TGTGCCAGCAGTGAAGCGGGTTACGGGGAGCTGTTTTTT,CASSEAGYGELFF
TRBV2,-,-,TRBJ2-2,TGTGCCAGCAGTGAGAACACAGTTAACACCGGGGAGCTGTTTTTT,CASSENTVNTGELFF
TRBV20-1,many,TRBD2,TRBJ2-5,TGCAGTGCTCCACCGGGACTAGCGGGAACAGAGACCCAGTACTTC,CSAPPGLAGTETQYF
TRBV12-3/TRBV12-4,-,-,TRBJ1-2,TGTGCCAGCAGTCCTAGGACAGCGACCCTTTATGGCTACACCTTC,CASSPRTATLYGYTF
TRBV7-3,-,TRBD1,TRBJ2-1,TGTGCCAGCAGCGTACAGGGGGCTATACCCTACAATGAGCAGTTCTTC,CASSVQGAIPYNEQFF
TRBV9,-,-,TRBJ1-1,TGTGCCAGCAGCCCCCGGTTGCTTCGGGACACTGAAGCTTTCTTT,CASSPRLLRDTEAFF
TRBV7-2,few,-,TRBJ2-6,TGTGCCAGCAGCTTACGATTCGATTACTCTGGGGCCAACGTCCTGACTTTC,CASSLRFDYSGANVLTF
TRBV7-9,many,-,TRBJ2-7,TGTGCCAGCAGCTTAGGTGACGTAGCCTACGAGCAGTACTTC,CASSLGDVAYEQYF
TRBV20-1,few,-,TRBJ1-2,TGCAGTGCTAGGGCCCGGGGGCCTAACTATGGCTACACCTTC,CSARARGPNYGYTF
TRBV9,few,-,TRBJ1-4,TGTGCCAGCAGCGTGACAGCAACTAATGAAAAACTGTTTTTT,CASSVTATNEKLFF
TRBV12-5,many,TRBD2,TRBJ2-7,TGTGCTAGTGGTTTGCCTATGGGGGACGGTTCTAGCGGGCTACGTTCCTACGAGCAGTACTTC,CASGLPMGDGSSGLRSYEQYF
TRBV20-1,few,-,TRBJ2-1,TGCAGTGCCCTGGACGGGTATCCCCACAATGAGCAGTTCTTC,CSALDGYPHNEQFF
TRBV6-2/TRBV6-3,few,TRBD2,TRBJ2-1,TGTGCCAGCAGTGTGAGACTAGCGGATTATTACAATGAGCAGTTCTTC,CASSVRLADYYNEQFF
TRBV15,-,-,TRBJ1-5,TGTGCCACCAGCCGGGGGGCAGTGGCGATGCGCAATCAGCCCCAGCATTTT,CATSRGAVAMRNQPQHF
TRBV12-3/TRBV12-4,many,-,TRBJ2-1,TGTGCCAGCAGTTTCCTCGCGCTGGGAGTGGACAATGAGCAGTTCTTC,CASSFLALGVDNEQFF
TRBV15,few,-,TRBJ2-1,TGTGCCACCAGCAGAGATCTAGCCGGAATGAACAATGAGCAGTTCTTC,CATSRDLAGMNNEQFF
TRBV28,many,-,TRBJ2-3,TGTGCCAGCAGGCCCCGGGCGCGAGATACGCAGTATTTT,CASRPRARDTQYF
TRBV7-3,many,TRBD2,TRBJ2-3,TGTGCCAGCAGTCCCGGGACTAGCGGGAGAGATACGCAGTATTTT,CASSPGTSGRDTQYF
TRBV7-2,-,-,TRBJ1-5,TGTGCCAGCAGCTACCAGGGCTGGGGCAATCAGCCCCAGCATTTT,CASSYQGWGNQPQHF
TRBV5-1,once,-,TRBJ2-1,TGCGCCAGCAGCTTGAGTCAGGGCATCAATGAGCAGTTCTTC,CASSLSQGINEQFF
TRBV20-1,many,-,TRBJ1-4,TGCAGTGCTAGACCCCCTTCTAATGAAAAACTGTTTTTT,CSARPPSNEKLFF
TRBV19,few,TRBD2,TRBJ2-1,TGTGCCAGTGGTTGGACTAGCGGCAATGAGCAGTTCTTC,CASGWTSGNEQFF
TRBV20-1,-,-,TRBJ1-5,TGCAGTGCTAGAAGAACTGATGATCAGCTCCAGCATTTT,CSARRTDDQLQHF
TRBV7-8,many,-,TRBJ2-3,TGTGCCAGCAGCCTCTTAGCGGTTCAGTCAGATACGCAGTATTTT,CASSLLAVQSDTQYF
TRBV20-1,-,-,TRBJ2-3,TGCAGTGCCCGGACTTACACAGATACGCAGTATTTT,CSARTYTDTQYF
TRBV20-1,few,-,TRBJ1-5,TGCAGTGCTAGTGGTCCGAATCAGCCCCAGCATTTT,CSASGPNQPQHF